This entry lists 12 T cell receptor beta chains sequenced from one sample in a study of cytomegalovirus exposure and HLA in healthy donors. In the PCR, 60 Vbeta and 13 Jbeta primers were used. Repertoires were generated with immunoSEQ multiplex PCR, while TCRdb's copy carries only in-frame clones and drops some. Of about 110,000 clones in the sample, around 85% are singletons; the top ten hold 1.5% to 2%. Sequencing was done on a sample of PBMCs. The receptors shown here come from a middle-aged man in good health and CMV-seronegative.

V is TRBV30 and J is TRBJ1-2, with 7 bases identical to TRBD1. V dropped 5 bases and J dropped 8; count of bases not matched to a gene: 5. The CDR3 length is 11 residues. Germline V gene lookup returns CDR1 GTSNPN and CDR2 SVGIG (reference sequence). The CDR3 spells CAWEGGSGYTF. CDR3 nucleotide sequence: TGTGCCTGGGAAGGGGGCAGCGGCTACACCTTC. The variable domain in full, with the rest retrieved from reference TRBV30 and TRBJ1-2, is SQTIHQWPATLVQPVGSPLSLECTVEGTSNPNLYWYRQAAGRGLQLLFYSVGIGQISSEVPQNLSASRPQDRQFILSSKKLLLSDSGFYLCAWEGGSGYTFGSGTRLTVV.

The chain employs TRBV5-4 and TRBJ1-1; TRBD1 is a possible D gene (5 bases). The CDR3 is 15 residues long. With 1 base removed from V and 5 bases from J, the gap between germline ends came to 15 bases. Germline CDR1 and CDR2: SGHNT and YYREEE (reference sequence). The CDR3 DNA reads TGTGCCAGCAGCTTGCCCGGGGGGGAAAAAACTGAAGCTTTCTTT. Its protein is CASSLPGGEKTEAFF. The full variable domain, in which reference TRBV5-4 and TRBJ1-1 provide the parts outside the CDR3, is ETGVTQSPTHLIKTRGQQVTLRCSSQSGHNTVSWYQQALGQGPQFIFQYYREEENGRGNFPPRFSGLQFPNYSSELNVNALELDDSALYLCASSLPGGEKTEAFFGQGTRLTVV.

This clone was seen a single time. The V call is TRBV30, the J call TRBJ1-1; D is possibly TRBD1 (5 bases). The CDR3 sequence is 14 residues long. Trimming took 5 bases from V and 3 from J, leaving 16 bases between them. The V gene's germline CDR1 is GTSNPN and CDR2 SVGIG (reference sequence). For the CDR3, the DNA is TGTGCCTGGGTCTATTCGGGAGGGGACACTGAAGCTTTCTTT. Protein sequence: CAWVYSGGDTEAFF.

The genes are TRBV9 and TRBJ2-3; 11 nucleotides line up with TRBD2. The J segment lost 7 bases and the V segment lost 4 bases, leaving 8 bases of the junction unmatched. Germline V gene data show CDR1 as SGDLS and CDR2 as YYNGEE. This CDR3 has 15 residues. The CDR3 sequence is CASSLVAGGKNTQYF. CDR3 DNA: TGTGCCAGCAGCCTAGTAGCGGGGGGGAAAAATACGCAGTATTTT. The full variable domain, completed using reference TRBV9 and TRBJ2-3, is DSGVTQTPKHLITATGQRVTLRCSPRSGDLSVYWYQQSLDQGLQFLIQYYNGEERAKGNILERFSAQQFPDLHSELNLSSLELGDSALYFCASSLVAGGKNTQYFGPGTRLTVL.

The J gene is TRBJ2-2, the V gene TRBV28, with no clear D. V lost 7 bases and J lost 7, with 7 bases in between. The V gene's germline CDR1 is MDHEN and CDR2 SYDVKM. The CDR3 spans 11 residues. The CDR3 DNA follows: TGTGCCAGCATAGCCGTCGGGGAGCTGTTTTTT. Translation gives CASIAVGELFF.

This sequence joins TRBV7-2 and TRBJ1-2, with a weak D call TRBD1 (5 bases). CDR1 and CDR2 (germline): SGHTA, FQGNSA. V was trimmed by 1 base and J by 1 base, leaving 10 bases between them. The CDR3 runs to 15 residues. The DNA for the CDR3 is TGTGCCAGCAGCTTAGGCCAGGGTGGTAACTATGGCTACACCTTC. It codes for CASSLGQGGNYGYTF.

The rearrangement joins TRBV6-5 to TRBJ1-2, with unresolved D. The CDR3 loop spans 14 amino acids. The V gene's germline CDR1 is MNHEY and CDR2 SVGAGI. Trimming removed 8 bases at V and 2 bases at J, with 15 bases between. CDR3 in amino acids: CASRVTGGNYGYTF. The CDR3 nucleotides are TGTGCCAGCCGAGTTACTGGCGGGAACTATGGCTACACCTTC.

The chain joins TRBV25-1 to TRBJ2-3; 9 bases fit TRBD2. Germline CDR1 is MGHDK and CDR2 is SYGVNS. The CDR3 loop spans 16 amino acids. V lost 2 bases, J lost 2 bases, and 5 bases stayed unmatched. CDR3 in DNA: TGTGCCAGCAGTGAAACTAAGCGGGGGGACACAGATACGCAGTATTTT. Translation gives CASSETKRGDTDTQYF.

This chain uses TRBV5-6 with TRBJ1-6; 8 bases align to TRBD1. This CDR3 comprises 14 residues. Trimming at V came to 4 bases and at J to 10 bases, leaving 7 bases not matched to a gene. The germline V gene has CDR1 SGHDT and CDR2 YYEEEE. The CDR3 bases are TGTGCCAGCAGCCCCACAGGGGGTCACTCACCCCTCCACTTT. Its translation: CASSPTGGHSPLHF. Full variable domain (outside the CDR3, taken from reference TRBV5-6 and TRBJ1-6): DAGVTQSPTHLIKTRGQQVTLRCSPKSGHDTVSWYQQALGQGPQFIFQYYEEEERQRGNFPDRFSGHQFPNYSSELNVNALLLGDSALYLCASSPTGGHSPLHFGNGTRLTVT.

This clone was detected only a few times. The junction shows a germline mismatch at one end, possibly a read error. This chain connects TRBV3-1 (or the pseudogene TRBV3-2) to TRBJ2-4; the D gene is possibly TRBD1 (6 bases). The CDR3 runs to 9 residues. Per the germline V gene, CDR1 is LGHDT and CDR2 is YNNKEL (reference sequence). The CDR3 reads CASSQGGHF. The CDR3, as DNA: TGTGCCAGCAGCCAAGGGGGGCACTTC.

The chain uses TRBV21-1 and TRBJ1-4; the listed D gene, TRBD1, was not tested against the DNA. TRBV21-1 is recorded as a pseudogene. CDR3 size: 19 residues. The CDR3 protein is CASSLCGRDRYSGAEKLFF. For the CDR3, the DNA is TGTGCCAGCAGCCTGTGCGGACGGGACAGGTATTCTGGGGCTGAAAAACTGTTTTTT.

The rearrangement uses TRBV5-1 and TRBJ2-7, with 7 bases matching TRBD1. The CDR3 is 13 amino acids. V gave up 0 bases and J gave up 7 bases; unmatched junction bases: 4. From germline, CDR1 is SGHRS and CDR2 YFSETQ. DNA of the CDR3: TGCGCCAGCAGCTTGGGACAGGGCCCTGAGCAGTACTTC. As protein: CASSLGQGPEQYF. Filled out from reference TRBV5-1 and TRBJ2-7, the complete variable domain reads KAGVTQTPRYLIKTRGQQVTLSCSPISGHRSVSWYQQTPGQGLQFLFEYFSETQRNKGNFPGRFSGRQFSNSRSEMNVSTLELGDSALYLCASSLGQGPEQYFGPGTRLTVT.